This TCR beta chain stems from a study of shared clonotypes between healthy human individuals. Whole-study findings and limits: With several donors compared, around 4.7% of naive CD4 clonotypes were shared.

The germline V gene encodes CDR1 SGHRS and CDR2 YFSETQ. CDR3 size: 14 residues. Trimming left V 1 base short and J 2 bases short, with 10 bases between. Replicate PCRs from sorted subsets contained roughly 220 ng DNA, which is some 29,000 T cell genomes. Using immunoSEQ multiplex PCR, the repertoire was profiled, and TCRdb retains in-frame clones only, with some absent. This sample has about 2 million clones, with about 94% found just once. Naive CD8 cells were CD45RO-negative, positively selected for CCR7, excluding terminally differentiated effector memory CD45RA+ cells. Note on this clone: The antigen is undetermined.

This chain uses TRBV5-1 with TRBJ2-7, with D perhaps TRBD1 (5 bases). The sample consisted of naive CD8+ T cells sorted from blood. The sequence derives from a young man in good health. CDR3 coding DNA: TGCGCCAGCAGCTTGTCGGCAGGGCCCTACGAGCAGTACTTC. This encodes CASSLSAGPYEQYF.